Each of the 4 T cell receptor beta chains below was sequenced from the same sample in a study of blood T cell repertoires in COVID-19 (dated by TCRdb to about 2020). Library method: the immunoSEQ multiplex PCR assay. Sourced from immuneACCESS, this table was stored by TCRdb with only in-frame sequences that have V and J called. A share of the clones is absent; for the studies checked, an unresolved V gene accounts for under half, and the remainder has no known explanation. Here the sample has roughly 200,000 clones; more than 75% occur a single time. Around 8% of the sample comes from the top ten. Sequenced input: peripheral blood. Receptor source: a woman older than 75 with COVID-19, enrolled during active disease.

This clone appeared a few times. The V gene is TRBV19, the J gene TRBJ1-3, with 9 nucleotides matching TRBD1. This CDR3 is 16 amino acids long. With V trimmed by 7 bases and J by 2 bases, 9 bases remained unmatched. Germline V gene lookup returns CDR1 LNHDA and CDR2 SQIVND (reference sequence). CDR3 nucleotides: TGTGCCAGTACCCCGGGACAGGGAAGGCCTGGAAACACCATATATTTT. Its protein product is CASTPGQGRPGNTIYF.

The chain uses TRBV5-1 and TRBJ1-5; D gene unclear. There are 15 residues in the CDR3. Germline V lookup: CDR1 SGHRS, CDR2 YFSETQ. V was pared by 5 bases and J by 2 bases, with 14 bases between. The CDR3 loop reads CASSSGEGRNQPQHF. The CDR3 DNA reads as TGCGCCAGCAGTTCCGGAGAAGGCCGCAATCAGCCCCAGCATTTT.

The CDR3 coding sequence is TGTGCCAGCAGCTTAGGGACTTACTATGGCTACACCTTC. This encodes CASSLGTYYGYTF. The V gene is TRBV7-9, the J gene TRBJ1-2, with D hard to call. V was trimmed by 1 base and J by 3 bases, leaving 6 bases between them. The V gene's germline CDR1 is SEHNR and CDR2 FQNEAQ (reference sequence). The CDR3 extends over 13 amino acids.

This CDR3 reads CASSIFRDSSYEQYF. For the CDR3, the DNA is TGTGCCAGTAGTATATTCCGGGACAGCTCCTACGAGCAGTACTTC. The V call is TRBV19, the J call TRBJ2-7, with TRBD1 matching over 7 bases. The CDR3 consists of 15 residues. The germline CDR1 and CDR2 sequences are LNHDA and SQIVND (reference sequence). The J segment lost 0 bases and the V segment lost 2 bases, leaving 4 bases of the junction unmatched. Combining the CDR3 with reference TRBV19 and TRBJ2-7 gives the whole variable domain DGGITQSPKYLFRKEGQNVTLSCEQNLNHDAMYWYRQDPGQGLRLIYYSQIVNDFQKGDIAEGYSVSREKKESFPLTVTSAQKNPTAFYLCASSIFRDSSYEQYFGPGTRLTVT.